Following are 27 T cell receptor beta chains from one sample sequenced in a study of radiation and T cells in renal cell carcinoma. Time point indicated: blood 2 weeks post-SBRT. The treatment is: 15 Gy SBRT to primary tumor, nephrectomy 4 weeks later. The table came from immunoSEQ multiplex PCR; TCRdb's copy has only in-frame clones and leaves some out. The sample holds around 75,000 clones, about four fifths seen once. Sequences were derived from blood, sampled from a patient whose treatment included radiotherapy and nephrectomy. These receptor sequences come from a man aged 55-75 years with renal cell carcinoma.

This chain links TRBV13 with TRBJ2-7, with unresolved D. CDR3 length equals 15 residues. Trimming took 5 bases from V and 0 from J, leaving 14 bases between them. Germline assignment: CDR1 PRHDT and CDR2 FYEKMQ (reference sequence). The CDR3 nucleotides are TGTGCCAGCAGCCCTCCTGGGCGATCCTCCTACGAGCAGTACTTC. As protein: CASSPPGRSSYEQYF.

CDR3 residues: CASSQGVKGRLSGANVLTF. The CDR3 nucleotides are TGCGCCAGCAGCCAAGGGGTTAAAGGGCGGCTCTCTGGGGCCAACGTCCTGACTTTC. V is TRBV4-1 and J is TRBJ2-6; D is undetermined. The germline V and J ends were trimmed by 1 base and 0 bases, with 16 bases remaining between them. Germline CDR1 MGHRA, CDR2 YSYEKL. There are 19 residues in the CDR3.

This chain joins TRBV6-5 and TRBJ2-7; D ambiguous. The CDR3 covers 11 residues. V lost 0 bases and J 5 bases, leaving 2 bases between the germline ends. Germline values: CDR1 MNHEY, CDR2 SVGAGI. CDR3 protein: CASSYSNEQYF. The CDR3 DNA reads TGTGCCAGCAGTTACTCGAACGAGCAGTACTTC.

The genes are TRBV5-6 and TRBJ2-1; 13 nucleotides align to TRBD2. The CDR3 covers 15 residues. The junction had 8 bases not matched to a gene; V was cut back by 5 bases and J by 9 bases. Germline lookup yields CDR1 SGHDT and CDR2 YYEEEE. The CDR3 is CASRWGLAGTFEQFF. The CDR3 nucleotides read TGTGCCAGCAGATGGGGACTAGCGGGAACGTTTGAGCAGTTCTTC.

This clone was recorded only once. V is TRBV2 and J is TRBJ2-1; 7 nucleotides match TRBD2. The trim removed 1 base at V and 7 bases at J, leaving 7 bases unmatched. Germline V gives CDR1 SNHLY, CDR2 FYNNEI. The CDR3 is 15 residues long. DNA for the CDR3: TGTGCCAGCAGTGAAGAATCGCGGGAGTTGAATGAGCAGTTCTTC. Translating it yields CASSEESRELNEQFF.

The V gene is TRBV7-9, the J gene TRBJ1-5; possibly TRBD1 for D (6 bases). Germline V gene data show CDR1 as SEHNR and CDR2 as FQNEAQ (reference sequence). CDR3 length equals 12 residues. V was pared by 5 bases and J by 11 bases, with 13 bases between. CDR3 bases: TGTGCCAGCAGCCATGAGGACAGAGCCCAGCATTTT. Translated: CASSHEDRAQHF.

The rearrangement uses TRBV27 and TRBJ2-2, with TRBD2 matching 8 bases. The CDR3 loop spans 17 amino acids. Germline CDR1 is MNHEY and CDR2 is SMNVEV (reference sequence). V was pared by 2 bases and J by 1 base, with 6 bases of the junction left unmatched. Written as DNA, the CDR3 is TGTGCCAGCAGTTTACGGTCCGCGGGAGGGAACACCGGGGAGCTGTTTTTT. Its translation is CASSLRSAGGNTGELFF.

Turning to this clone: Other DNA sequences in the sample encode the same CDR3. V is TRBV5-6 and J is TRBJ2-3; no reliable D call. Germline V lookup: CDR1 SGHDT, CDR2 YYEEEE. V was trimmed by 0 bases and J by 8 bases, leaving 4 bases between them. The CDR3 has 11 residues. In nucleotides, the CDR3 is TGTGCCAGCAGCTTGGCGGGTACGCAGTATTTT. It is translated as CASSLAGTQYF.

The chain has TRBV28 and TRBJ1-5, with 8 nucleotides matching TRBD1. Germline lookup yields CDR1 MDHEN and CDR2 SYDVKM. After removal of 6 bases from V and 5 bases from J, the junction contained 6 bases not matched to a gene. There are 14 residues in the CDR3. The CDR3 DNA follows: TGTGCCAGCAGGCGGACAGGGCTCGATCAGCCCCAGCATTTT. The encoded protein is CASRRTGLDQPQHF.

The chain links TRBV19 to TRBJ2-4; D uncertain. Between the trimmed V and J ends, which lost 3 bases and 0 bases, there was a span of 9 bases. This CDR3 is 15 amino acids long. In germline, CDR1 is LNHDA, CDR2 SQIVND (reference sequence). The CDR3 sequence: CASSILGVAKNIQYF. DNA for the CDR3: TGTGCCAGTAGTATCCTTGGGGTAGCCAAAAACATTCAGTACTTC.

This rearrangement joins TRBV19 to TRBJ2-7; 12 positions agree with TRBD2. Germline lookup yields CDR1 LNHDA and CDR2 SQIVND (reference sequence). The trim removed 3 bases at V and 6 bases at J, leaving 12 bases unmatched. This CDR3 is built from 17 residues. CDR3 nucleotides: TGTGCCAGTAGTATTGGGCTAGCGGGAGGGCCCGCTGCCGAGCAGTACTTC. Translating it yields CASSIGLAGGPAAEQYF.

The V gene is TRBV11-3, the J gene TRBJ1-1; D is possibly TRBD1 (5 bases). The CDR3 sequence is 13 residues long. Looked up from germline, CDR1 is SGHNT and CDR2 is YENEEA. Deletions cut 5 bases from V and 8 bases from J, with 15 bases between. The CDR3 sequence is CASSLLEGTEAFF. The DNA for the CDR3 is TGTGCCAGCAGCCTCTTGGAGGGGACCGAAGCTTTCTTT. The entire variable domain, with the rest obtained from reference TRBV11-3 and TRBJ1-1, is as follows: EAGVVQSPRYKIIEKKQPVAFWCNPISGHNTLYWYLQNLGQGPELLIRYENEEAVDDSQLPKDRFSAERLKGVDSTLKIQPAELGDSAVYLCASSLLEGTEAFFGQGTRLTVV.

The genes are TRBV2 and TRBJ1-2; TRBD1 matches at 11 bases. After removal of 7 bases from V and 5 bases from J, the junction contained 6 bases not matched to a gene. Germline CDR1 SNHLY, CDR2 FYNNEI. This CDR3 is built from 14 residues. CDR3 DNA sequence: TGTGCCAGCACTCGGACAGGGGGCGCATATGGCTACACCTTC. It encodes CASTRTGGAYGYTF.

This clone was recorded a few times. The chain joins TRBV5-5 to TRBJ2-1; 8 bases are shared with TRBD1. Germline V gives CDR1 SGHKS, CDR2 YYEKEE (reference sequence). This CDR3 comprises 18 residues. V trimming: 0 bases; J trimming: 6 bases; junction bases outside the gene matches: 14. CDR3 bases: TGTGCCAGCAGCTTGGGCTCCCCGTGGACAGGGTATCGCAATGAGCAGTTCTTC. This translates into CASSLGSPWTGYRNEQFF.

This clone was observed at least ten times. Other DNA sequences from this sample encode an identical CDR3 as well. The CDR3 nucleotides read TGTGCCAGCAGCTACAAACTAGCTTTCTTT. Amino acid sequence: CASSYKLAFF. The chain combines TRBV9 with TRBJ1-1; no clear D gene. Per germline, CDR1 SGDLS and CDR2 YYNGEE. V lost 4 bases and J lost 10, with 8 bases in between. This CDR3 contains 10 residues.

The J gene is TRBJ2-1, the V gene TRBV5-1; 12 bases map to TRBD2. The V segment lost 3 bases and the J segment 6 bases; nucleotides outside the gene matches: 13. Germline assignment: CDR1 SGHRS and CDR2 YFSETQ. The CDR3 is made up of 18 amino acids. Here the CDR3 reads CASSSRTSGIPLANEQFF. Here the CDR3 DNA reads TGCGCCAGCAGCTCACGGACTAGCGGGATTCCTTTGGCCAATGAGCAGTTCTTC.

This CDR3 reads CASSQSWAQAYYEQYF. The DNA for the CDR3 is TGTGCCAGCAGCCAATCATGGGCCCAGGCCTATTACGAGCAGTACTTC. The V call is TRBV16, the J call TRBJ2-7, with D unclear. Germline V gene lookup returns CDR1 KGHSY and CDR2 FQNENV. This CDR3 has 16 amino acids. With 0 bases removed from V and 4 bases from J, the gap between germline ends came to 16 bases.

This chain uses TRBV2 with TRBJ2-5; D remains unclear. This CDR3 spans 14 amino acids. Trimming removed 1 base from V and 3 bases from J, with 9 bases in between. The germline V gene encodes CDR1 SNHLY and CDR2 FYNNEI. CDR3 loop: CASSEVHPEETQYF. The CDR3, as DNA: TGTGCCAGCAGTGAAGTGCACCCCGAAGAGACCCAGTACTTC.

Here the CDR3 DNA reads TGTGCCAGCAGTGATTCTTATTCGGCCAGCGGGGACAATGAGCAGTTCTTC. Translating gives CASSDSYSASGDNEQFF. The chain recombines TRBV6-4 with TRBJ2-1; 7 positions match TRBD2. This CDR3 has 17 residues. V was pared by 3 bases and J by 5 bases, with 13 bases of the junction left unmatched. Germline loops: CDR1 MRHNA, CDR2 SNTAGT.

This chain links TRBV28 with TRBJ2-7; the match to TRBD2 covers 8 bases. Germline CDR1 reads MDHEN; CDR2 reads SYDVKM. Trimming cost V 3 bases and J 4 bases; bases outside gene matches: 11. CDR3 length: 16 residues. CDR3 coding DNA: TGTGCCAGCAGTTTTGGACGGGAGGGACCGCCGTACGAGCAGTACTTC. It specifies CASSFGREGPPYEQYF.

J is TRBJ2-7 and V is TRBV7-2; maybe TRBD2 (7 bases). This CDR3 is built from 15 residues. Between the trimmed V and J ends, which lost 5 bases and 4 bases, there was a span of 18 bases. Per the germline V gene, CDR1 is SGHTA and CDR2 is FQGNSA. The CDR3 sequence: CASSRRAGADYEQYF. CDR3 DNA sequence: TGTGCCAGCAGCCGTAGGGCGGGGGCGGATTACGAGCAGTACTTC.

As DNA, the CDR3 is TGTGCCAGTGGGGCGGGACAGAATAATCAGCCCCAGCATTTT. It encodes CASGAGQNNQPQHF. The chain uses TRBV6-1 and TRBJ1-5, with 7 bases lining up with TRBD1. The CDR3 is 14 residues long. Trimming at V came to 9 bases and at J to 4 bases, leaving 9 bases not matched to a gene. Germline CDR1 is MNHNS and CDR2 is SASEGT.

Within the sample, this clone is medium-sized. CDR3 region: CASRWTGAGEAFF. The CDR3 DNA is TGCGCCAGCAGGTGGACAGGGGCGGGTGAAGCTTTCTTT. The J gene is TRBJ1-1, the V gene TRBV5-1, with TRBD1 matching over 9 bases. Germline V lookup: CDR1 SGHRS, CDR2 YFSETQ. The CDR3 consists of 13 residues. The junction had 6 bases not matched to a gene; V was cut back by 5 bases and J by 7 bases.

V usage is TRBV7-2 and J usage is TRBJ2-3, with 11 positions matching TRBD2. Losses at the gene ends were 10 bases for V and 4 bases for J; bases not matched to a gene: 13. The CDR3 runs to 16 residues. CDR1 and CDR2 from the germline V gene are SGHTA and FQGNSA. DNA of the CDR3: TGTGCCACCGCGCAGTTAGCGGGAGGGAAGTCAGATACGCAGTATTTT. This gives the protein CATAQLAGGKSDTQYF.

The chain recombines TRBV15 with TRBJ2-5, with 7 positions matching TRBD2. Per the germline V gene, CDR1 is LNHNV and CDR2 is YYDKDF (reference sequence). The CDR3 extends over 16 amino acids. J was trimmed by 1 base and V by 0 bases; bases with no gene match: 5. The CDR3 DNA reads TGTGCCACCAGCAGAGATCAAGGCGGGGGCCAAGAGACCCAGTACTTC. It codes for CATSRDQGGGQETQYF.

This chain connects TRBV29-1 to TRBJ2-6; D call uncertain. Germline CDR1 and CDR2: SQVTM and ANQGSEA. Trimming removed 3 bases at V and 0 bases at J, with 6 bases between. The CDR3 extends over 14 amino acids. The CDR3 DNA reads TGCAGCGTTGAGTCACACTCTGGGGCCAACGTCCTGACTTTC. Translated: CSVESHSGANVLTF. The full variable domain, with the rest looked up from reference TRBV29-1 and TRBJ2-6, is SAVISQKPSRDICQRGTSLTIQCQVDSQVTMMFWYRQQPGQSLTLIATANQGSEATYESGFVIDKFPISRPNLTFSTLTVSNMSPEDSSIYLCSVESHSGANVLTFGAGSRLTVL.

V is TRBV6-5 and J is TRBJ2-5, with D perhaps matching TRBD1 (6 bases). The J call may be faulty, since TRBJ2-7 better matches the DNA end. CDR1 MNHEY and CDR2 SVGAGI come from the germline V gene. The CDR3 runs to 15 residues. CDR3 residues: CASRGHRDRRYEQYF. DNA for the CDR3: TGTGCCAGCAGGGGACACAGGGATAGGCGCTACGAGCAGTACTTC.